This TCR beta chain was retrieved from a study of T cell responses to AZD1222 COVID-19 vaccine. Clones were read by immunoSEQ multiplex PCR, and TCRdb kept only the in-frame ones, dropping some. Altogether 100,000 to 150,000 clones are present, approximately 88% being singletons, with the ten largest covering 4% to 5.5%. Trimming removed 8 bases at V and 4 bases at J, with 18 bases between. This CDR3 has 14 residues. Germline assignment: CDR1 MDHEN and CDR2 SYDVKM. The rearrangement uses TRBV28 and TRBJ2-7, with D perhaps TRBD1 (5 bases). The sequences come from peripheral blood, collected on day 0 of AZD1222 vaccination. This receptor was taken from an adult in good health. CDR3 sequence: CASARPGWPYEQYF. In DNA, the CDR3 is TGTGCCAGCGCGAGGCCAGGGTGGCCATACGAGCAGTACTTC.